The rows below give T cell receptor beta chains drawn from one sample of a study of post-analysis software for immune sequencing data. TCRdb itself ran the PCR reads through MiXCR, one entry per CDR3 protein. Of under 900,000 distinct CDR3 sequences listed, around 50% are singletons. The sample consisted of blood. The source of these receptors is a girl under 18 with multiple sclerosis. The CDR3 runs from the conserved cysteine through the conserved F or W.

j_gene | v_gene | CDR3aa
TRBJ1-2 | TRBV29-1 | CSVEVAVGYTF
TRBJ2-5 | TRBV5-5 | CASSLGWGSGGEQYF
TRBJ2-3 | TRBV6-4 | CVSSDSPATDTQYF
TRBJ1-2 | TRBV14 | CASSQARESSYGYTF
TRBJ2-7 | TRBV29-1 | CSVEDFGTATYEQYF
TRBJ2-7 | TRBV20-1 | CSARRLNQAGIYEQYF
TRBJ2-4 | TRBV20-1 | CSAVQGSKNIQYF
TRBJ2-7 | TRBV20-1 | CSATRGSGPYEQYF
TRBJ2-1 | TRBV30 | CASPGTSGGLAQFF
TRBJ2-3 | TRBV25-1 | CASSEGQGGGTDTQYF
TRBJ2-6 | TRBV6-2/TRBV6-3 | CASSSYRDRGPSSGANVLTF
TRBJ2-4 | TRBV4-1 | CASSQEGLAGGRAKNIQYF
TRBJ1-2 | TRBV29-1 | CSVAGQGGYTF
TRBJ2-7 | TRBV5-1 | CASSPGSVAYEQYF
TRBJ2-4 | TRBV20-1 | CSAYTQTKNIQYF
TRBJ2-5 | TRBV18 | CASSRGGGAIASGETQYF
NA | TRBV3-1 | CASSQVRGPHEQYF
TRBJ1-1 | TRBV27 | CASLPPHRGITEAFF
TRBJ2-5 | TRBV7-9 | CASSSLTAYQETQYF
TRBJ1-5 | TRBV6-5 | CASSSDRGLGQPQHF
TRBJ2-1 | TRBV10-3 | CAISDGGRGGQGEQFF
TRBJ2-3 | TRBV5-6 | CASSLGPPGVDTDTQYF
TRBJ2-1 | TRBV5-1 | CASSQAGGPRAYNEQFF
TRBJ2-3 | TRBV7-9 | CASSPLGGTDTQYF
TRBJ2-4 | TRBV25-1 | CASSESNRGNIQYF
TRBJ1-5 | TRBV12-3/TRBV12-4 | CASSFIGGDQPQHF
TRBJ2-3 | TRBV7-6 | CASSLAQTSTDTQYF
TRBJ2-7 | TRBV15 | CATSDRTASYEQYF
TRBJ1-2 | TRBV29-1 | CSVDQGNYGYTF
TRBJ1-1 | TRBV6-5 | CASSFGTPGTEAFF
TRBJ2-7 | TRBV6-5 | CASRGGALSYEQYF
NA | TRBV29-1 | CSAKGRLLNEQYF
TRBJ2-5 | TRBV7-8 | CASSLALGAYQETQYF
TRBJ1-2 | TRBV18 | CASSPQTSRVDYGYTF
TRBJ2-3 | TRBV5-1 | CASRPWGGTDTQYF
TRBJ1-5 | TRBV12-3/TRBV12-4 | CASSSRGAYQPQHF
TRBJ1-2 | TRBV4-1 | CASSHRWTGRADGYTF
NA | TRBV2 | CASSLTGDNEQYF
TRBJ2-3 | TRBV5-1 | CASSLSAGGRTDTQYF
TRBJ2-1 | TRBV7-6 | CASSDPTGHNEQFF